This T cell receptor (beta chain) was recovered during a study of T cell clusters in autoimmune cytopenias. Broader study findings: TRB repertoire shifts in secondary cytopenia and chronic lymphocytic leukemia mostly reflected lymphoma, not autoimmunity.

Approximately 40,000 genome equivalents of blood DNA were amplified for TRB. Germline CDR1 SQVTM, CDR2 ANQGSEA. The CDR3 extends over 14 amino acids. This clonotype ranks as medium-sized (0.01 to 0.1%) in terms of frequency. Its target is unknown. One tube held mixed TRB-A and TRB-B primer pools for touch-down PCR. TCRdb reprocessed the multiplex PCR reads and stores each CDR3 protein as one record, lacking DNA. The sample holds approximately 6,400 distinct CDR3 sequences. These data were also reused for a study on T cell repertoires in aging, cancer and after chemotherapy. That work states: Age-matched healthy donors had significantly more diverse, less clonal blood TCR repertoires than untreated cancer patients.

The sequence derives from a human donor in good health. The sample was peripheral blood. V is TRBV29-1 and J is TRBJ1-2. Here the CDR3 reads CSVDMLRVRGGYTF.